These T cell receptor beta chains were read from a single sample in a study of cytomegalovirus exposure and HLA in healthy donors. The data were produced by immunoSEQ multiplex PCR, yet TCRdb's version contains in-frame clones alone and is incomplete. Of around 120,000 clones in the sample, approximately 80% were seen once. Sequenced material: PBMCs. The receptors were gathered from a woman aged 35 to 49 in good health and CMV-seropositive. Each CDR3 is given with its conserved first and last residue. A D gene is named only where the DNA matches it firmly. Some rows have no size entry. The others give once, few or many, or a class for an expanded clone.

TRBD1 | - | 14 | TRBJ1-3 | TRBV6-1 | CASYDRGTGNTIYF | TGTGCCAGCTACGACAGGGGGACTGGAAACACCATATATTTT
- | - | 15 | TRBJ2-1 | TRBV7-9 | CASSLDGGRVDEQFF | TGTGCCAGCAGCTTAGATGGAGGGCGGGTGGATGAGCAGTTCTTC
TRBD1 | - | 14 | TRBJ1-1 | TRBV19 | CASSIGTGAPEAFF | TGTGCCAGTAGTATAGGGACAGGGGCCCCCGAAGCTTTCTTT
- | - | 14 | TRBJ1-2 | TRBV9 | CASSVEGGNYGYTF | TGTGCCAGCAGCGTAGAGGGGGGGAACTATGGCTACACCTTC
- | - | 16 | TRBJ1-5 | TRBV21-1 | CASSNWTDHSNQPQHF | TGTGCCAGCAGCAATTGGACAGACCATAGCAATCAGCCCCAGCATTTT
TRBD1 | - | 16 | TRBJ1-1 | TRBV4-2 | CASSQGTGVTGTEAFF | TGTGCCAGCAGCCAAGGTACAGGGGTAACGGGCACTGAAGCTTTCTTT
- | once | 16 | TRBJ2-5 | TRBV7-9 | CASSLKGRLGQETQYF | TGTGCCAGCAGCTTAAAGGGGCGGCTTGGCCAAGAGACCCAGTACTTC
- | few | 14 | TRBJ1-5 | TRBV23-1 | CASSDTGSNQPQHF | TGCGCCAGCAGCGACACCGGTAGCAATCAGCCCCAGCATTTT
TRBD1 | - | 16 | TRBJ1-1 | TRBV10-1 | CASSGGTGTKYAEAFF | TGCGCCAGCAGTGGGGGGACAGGGACCAAATACGCAGAAGCTTTCTTT
- | - | 14 | TRBJ1-4 | TRBV10-3 | CAISMGGAFEKLFF | TGTGCCATCAGTATGGGGGGGGCGTTCGAAAAACTGTTTTTT
TRBD2 | - | 14 | TRBJ2-7 | TRBV7-2 | CASSLAGLAYEQYF | TGTGCCAGCAGCTTAGCAGGACTAGCCTACGAGCAGTACTTC
- | - | 11 | TRBJ1-2 | TRBV6-5 | CASSTGYGYTF | TGTGCCAGCAGTACGGGATATGGCTACACCTTC
TRBD2 | - | 14 | TRBJ2-1 | TRBV29-1 | CSVSSGRVYNEQFF | TGCAGCGTCTCTAGCGGGAGGGTTTACAATGAGCAGTTCTTC
- | - | 14 | TRBJ2-3 | TRBV5-1 | CASSLGEGADTQYF | TGCGCCAGCAGCTTGGGAGAGGGTGCAGATACGCAGTATTTT
TRBD2 | - | 17 | TRBJ2-5 | TRBV19 | CASSDSSRRGYQETQYF | TGTGCCAGTAGTGACAGTTCTAGGCGGGGGTACCAAGAGACCCAGTACTTC
TRBD1 | once | 12 | TRBJ2-7 | TRBV6-5 | CASSSSTGPQYF | TGTGCCAGCAGTTCCTCGACAGGGCCGCAGTACTTC
- | - | 14 | TRBJ2-3 | TRBV7-9 | CASSRERYADTQYF | TGTGCCAGCAGCCGCGAGAGGTACGCAGATACGCAGTATTTT
TRBD1 | once | 14 | TRBJ2-2 | TRBV7-8 | CASSRQGDTGELFF | TGTGCCAGCAGCCGACAGGGGGACACCGGGGAGCTGTTTTTT
- | - | 14 | TRBJ2-7 | TRBV5-1 | CASSLEDSIYEQYF | TGCGCCAGCAGCTTGGAAGACAGTATCTACGAGCAGTACTTC
TRBD1 | - | 13 | TRBJ2-5 | TRBV7-3 | CASSRGQGETQYF | TGTGCCAGCAGCCGGGGACAGGGAGAGACCCAGTACTTC
- | - | 15 | TRBJ2-1 | TRBV30 | CAWSMIGSSYNEQFF | TGTGCCTGGAGTATGATAGGGAGCTCCTACAATGAGCAGTTCTTC
TRBD1 | once | 14 | TRBJ1-1 | TRBV25-1 | CASSFRQGGTEAFF | TGTGCCAGCAGCTTCCGACAGGGGGGCACTGAAGCTTTCTTT
- | - | 14 | TRBJ1-2 | TRBV10-1 | CASSAGPVNYGYTF | TGCGCCAGCAGTGCAGGGCCAGTCAACTATGGCTACACCTTC
- | - | 19 | TRBJ2-1 | TRBV21-1 | CASSKVRTSGGAGYNEQFF | TGTGCCAGCAGCAAAGTAAGGACTAGCGGGGGGGCCGGCTACAATGAGCAGTTCTTC
TRBD1 | - | 13 | TRBJ1-1 | TRBV4-1 | CASSHTGDTEAFF | TGCGCCAGCAGTCATACAGGGGACACTGAAGCTTTCTTT
- | - | 13 | TRBJ1-5 | TRBV30 | CAWSPGGNQPQHF | TGTGCCTGGAGCCCGGGAGGCAATCAGCCCCAGCATTTT
- | few | 9 | TRBJ2-7 | TRBV2 | CASQFGQYF | TGTGCCAGCCAATTCGGGCAGTACTTC
- | - | 13 | TRBJ2-7 | TRBV2 | CASRTTGSYEQYF | TGTGCCAGCAGGACAACAGGGTCCTACGAGCAGTACTTC
- | - | 13 | TRBJ1-5 | TRBV30 | CAWSVRGDQPQHF | TGTGCCTGGAGTGTTAGGGGCGATCAGCCCCAGCATTTT
- | - | 15 | TRBJ1-2 | TRBV15 | CATSRDQIGAGGYTF | TGTGCCACCAGCAGAGATCAAATAGGGGCCGGTGGCTACACCTTC
- | - | 13 | TRBJ1-1 | TRBV6-1 | CASSALTTTEAFF | TGTGCCAGCAGTGCCCTAACCACCACTGAAGCTTTCTTT